This T cell receptor (beta chain) was recorded in a study of T cell responses to AZD1222 COVID-19 vaccine. This clone was picked up a small number of times. Its antigen is unidentified. Method: immunoSEQ multiplex PCR; TCRdb's copy keeps in-frame clones and lacks some. This table holds about 120,000 clones, 90% found once. Study findings and constraints: Vaccination with two AZD1222 doses was followed by a rise in Spike-specific TCR breadth and depth. Possibly, clonal diversity was underestimated; donors were largely white British and included more females.

There are 15 residues in the CDR3. V dropped 4 bases and J dropped 5; count of bases not matched to a gene: 10. The V gene's germline CDR1 is MDHEN and CDR2 SYDVKM. V and J are TRBV28 and TRBJ1-2; 7 nucleotides line up with TRBD1. The sequenced sample was peripheral blood, obtained 28 days after the second dose of the MenACWY control vaccine. This TCR was sampled from an adult who received the MenACWY meningococcal vaccine as a control. The DNA for the CDR3 is TGTGCCAGCAGTTCAACAGGGGAGGTTGGTTATGGCTACACCTTC. As protein: CASSSTGEVGYGYTF.